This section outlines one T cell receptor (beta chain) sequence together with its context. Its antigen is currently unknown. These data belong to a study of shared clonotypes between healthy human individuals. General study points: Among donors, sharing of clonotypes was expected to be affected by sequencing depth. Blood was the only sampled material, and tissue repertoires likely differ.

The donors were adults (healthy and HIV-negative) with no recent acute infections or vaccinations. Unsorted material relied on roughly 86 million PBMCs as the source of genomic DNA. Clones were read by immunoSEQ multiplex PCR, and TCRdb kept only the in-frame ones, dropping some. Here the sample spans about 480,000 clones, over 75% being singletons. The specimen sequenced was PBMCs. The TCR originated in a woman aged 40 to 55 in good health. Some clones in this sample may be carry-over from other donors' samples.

This CDR3 reads CASSEAGSGELFF. CDR3 sequence (DNA): TGTGCCAGCAGTGAAGCAGGGTCCGGGGAGCTGTTTTTT. The rearrangement links TRBV2 to TRBJ2-2; unclear D gene. The germline V gene has CDR1 SNHLY and CDR2 FYNNEI. The CDR3 sequence is 13 residues long. Trimming pared 0 bases from V and 6 bases from J, leaving 5 bases between.